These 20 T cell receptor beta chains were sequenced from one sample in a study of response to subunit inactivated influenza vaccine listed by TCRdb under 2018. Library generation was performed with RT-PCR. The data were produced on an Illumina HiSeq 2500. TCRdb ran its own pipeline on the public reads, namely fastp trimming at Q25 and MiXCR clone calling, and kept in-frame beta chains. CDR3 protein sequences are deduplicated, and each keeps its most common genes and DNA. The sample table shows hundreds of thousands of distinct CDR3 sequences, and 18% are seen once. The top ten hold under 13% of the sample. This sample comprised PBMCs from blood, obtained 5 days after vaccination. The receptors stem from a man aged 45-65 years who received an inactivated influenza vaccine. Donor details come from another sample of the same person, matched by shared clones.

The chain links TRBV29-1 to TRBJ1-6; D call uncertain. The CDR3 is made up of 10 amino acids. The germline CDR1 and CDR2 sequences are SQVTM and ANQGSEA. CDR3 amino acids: CPKGNSPLHF. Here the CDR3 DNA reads TGCCCCAAAGGCAATTCACCCCTCCACTTT.

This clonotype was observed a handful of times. CDR3: CASRTSYGSGANVLTF. In nucleotides, the CDR3 is TGTGCCAGCAGAACATCGTACGGCTCTGGGGCCAACGTCCTGACTTTC. The chain employs TRBV11-2 and TRBJ2-6; D is uncertain. The CDR3 consists of 16 residues. V was clipped by 6 bases and J by 0 bases, with 12 bases between them. Germline values: CDR1 SGHAT, CDR2 FQNNGV.

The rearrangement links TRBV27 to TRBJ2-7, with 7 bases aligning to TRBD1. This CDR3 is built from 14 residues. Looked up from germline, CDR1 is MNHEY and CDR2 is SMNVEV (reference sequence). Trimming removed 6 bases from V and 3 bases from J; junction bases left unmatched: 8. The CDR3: CASSSLGQLYEQYF. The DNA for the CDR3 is TGTGCCAGCAGCTCCTTGGGACAGCTCTACGAGCAGTACTTC.

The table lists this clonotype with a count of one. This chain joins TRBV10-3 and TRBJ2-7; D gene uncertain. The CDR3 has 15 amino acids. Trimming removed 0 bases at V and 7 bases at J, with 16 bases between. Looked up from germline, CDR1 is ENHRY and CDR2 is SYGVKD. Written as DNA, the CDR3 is TGTGCCATCAGTGAGTCTGTCCAGGTGACGGGTGAGCAGTACTTC. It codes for CAISESVQVTGEQYF.

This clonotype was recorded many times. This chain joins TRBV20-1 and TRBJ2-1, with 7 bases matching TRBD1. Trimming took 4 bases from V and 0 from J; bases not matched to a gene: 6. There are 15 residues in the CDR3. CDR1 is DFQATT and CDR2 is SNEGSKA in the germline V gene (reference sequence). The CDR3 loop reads CSATGQASSYNEQFF. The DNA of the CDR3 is TGCAGTGCTACAGGACAGGCAAGCTCCTACAATGAGCAGTTCTTC.

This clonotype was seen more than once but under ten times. This CDR3 is CSVEGTGGHYEQYF. CDR3 in DNA: TGCAGCGTTGAAGGGACAGGGGGGCACTACGAGCAGTACTTC. The chain combines TRBV29-1 with TRBJ2-7, with 10 bases that match TRBD1. The CDR3 covers 14 residues. CDR1 is SQVTM, CDR2 ANQGSEA, per germline. The trim removed 1 base at V and 3 bases at J, leaving 3 bases unmatched.

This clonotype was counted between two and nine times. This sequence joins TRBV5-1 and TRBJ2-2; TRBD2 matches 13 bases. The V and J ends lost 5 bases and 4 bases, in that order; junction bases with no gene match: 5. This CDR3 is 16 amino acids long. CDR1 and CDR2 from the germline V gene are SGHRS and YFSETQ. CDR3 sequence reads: CASRTGLAGTTGELFF. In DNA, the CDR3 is TGCGCCAGCAGGACGGGACTAGCGGGAACCACCGGGGAGCTGTTTTTT.

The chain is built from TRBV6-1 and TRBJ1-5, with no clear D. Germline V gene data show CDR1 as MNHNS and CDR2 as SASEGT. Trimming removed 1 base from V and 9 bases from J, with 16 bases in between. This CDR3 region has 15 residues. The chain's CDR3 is CASSEDGYLSRPQHF. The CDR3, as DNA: TGTGCCAGCAGTGAAGACGGATATCTTTCTCGGCCCCAGCATTTT.

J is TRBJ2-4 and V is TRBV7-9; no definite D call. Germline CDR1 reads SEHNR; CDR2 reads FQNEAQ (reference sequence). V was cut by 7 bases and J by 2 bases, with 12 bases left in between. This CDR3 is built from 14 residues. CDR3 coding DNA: TGTGCCAGCATCGACGCAGGTTCCAAAAACATTCAGTACTTC. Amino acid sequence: CASIDAGSKNIQYF.

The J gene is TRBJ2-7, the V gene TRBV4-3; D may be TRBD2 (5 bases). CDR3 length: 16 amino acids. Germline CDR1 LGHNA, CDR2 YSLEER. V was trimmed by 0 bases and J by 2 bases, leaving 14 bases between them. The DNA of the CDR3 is TGCGCCAGCAGCCAAGATGGCGGGTTCTCTCCCTACGAGCAGTACTTC. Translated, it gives CASSQDGGFSPYEQYF.

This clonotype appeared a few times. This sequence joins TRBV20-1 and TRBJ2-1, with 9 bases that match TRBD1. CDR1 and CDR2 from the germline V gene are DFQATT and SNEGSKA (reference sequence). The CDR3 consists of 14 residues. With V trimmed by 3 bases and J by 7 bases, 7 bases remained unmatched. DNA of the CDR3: TGCAGTGCTAGTCTCGGGACAGGGAAGAATGAGCAGTTCTTC. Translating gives CSASLGTGKNEQFF.

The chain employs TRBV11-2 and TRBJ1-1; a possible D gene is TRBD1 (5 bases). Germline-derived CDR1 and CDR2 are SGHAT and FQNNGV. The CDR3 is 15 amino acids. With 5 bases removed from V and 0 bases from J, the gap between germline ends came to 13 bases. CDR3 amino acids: CASSPPTVMNTEAFF. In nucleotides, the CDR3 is TGTGCCAGCAGCCCCCCGACAGTCATGAACACTGAAGCTTTCTTT.

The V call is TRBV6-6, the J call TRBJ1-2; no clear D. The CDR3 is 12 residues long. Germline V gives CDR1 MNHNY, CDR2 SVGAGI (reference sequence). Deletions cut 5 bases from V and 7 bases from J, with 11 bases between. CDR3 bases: TGTGCCAGCAGTCCTCCGTCTCTTGGCTACACCTTC. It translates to CASSPPSLGYTF.

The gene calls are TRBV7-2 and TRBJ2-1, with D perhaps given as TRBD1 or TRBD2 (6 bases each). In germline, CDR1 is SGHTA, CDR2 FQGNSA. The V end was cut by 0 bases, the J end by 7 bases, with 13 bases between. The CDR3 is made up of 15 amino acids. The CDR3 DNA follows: TGTGCCAGCAGCTTAGCCCTAGGAGGGACAAATGAGCAGTTCTTC. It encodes CASSLALGGTNEQFF.

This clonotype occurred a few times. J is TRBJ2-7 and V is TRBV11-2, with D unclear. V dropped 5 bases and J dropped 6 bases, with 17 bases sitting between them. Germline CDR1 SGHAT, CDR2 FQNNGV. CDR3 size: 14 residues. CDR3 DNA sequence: TGTGCCAGCAGCCCTTTTTTTGGGCCGGGCGAGCAGTACTTC. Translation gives CASSPFFGPGEQYF. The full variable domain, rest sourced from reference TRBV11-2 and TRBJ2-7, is EAGVAQSPRYKIIEKRQSVAFWCNPISGHATLYWYQQILGQGPKLLIQFQNNGVVDDSQLPKDRFSAERLKGVDSTLKIQPAKLEDSAVYLCASSPFFGPGEQYFGPGTRLTVT.

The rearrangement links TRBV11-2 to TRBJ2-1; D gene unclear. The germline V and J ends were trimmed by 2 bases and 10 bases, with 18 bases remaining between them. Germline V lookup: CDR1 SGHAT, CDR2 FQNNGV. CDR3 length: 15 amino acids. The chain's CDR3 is CASSLSFGHRLEQFF. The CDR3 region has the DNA TGTGCCAGCAGCTTATCTTTCGGGCACCGGTTGGAGCAGTTCTTC.

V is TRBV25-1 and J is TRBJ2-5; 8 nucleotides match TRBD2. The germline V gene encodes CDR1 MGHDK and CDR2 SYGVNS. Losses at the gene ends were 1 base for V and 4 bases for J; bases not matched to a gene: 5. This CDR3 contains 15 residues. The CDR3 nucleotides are TGTGCCAGCAGTGAATGGCAGCGGGAGACAGAGACCCAGTACTTC. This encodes CASSEWQRETETQYF. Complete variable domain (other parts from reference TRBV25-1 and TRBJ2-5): EADIYQTPRYLVIGTGKKITLECSQTMGHDKMYWYQQDPGMELHLIHYSYGVNSTEKGDLSSESTVSRIRTEHFPLTLESARPSHTSQYLCASSEWQRETETQYFGPGTRLLVL.

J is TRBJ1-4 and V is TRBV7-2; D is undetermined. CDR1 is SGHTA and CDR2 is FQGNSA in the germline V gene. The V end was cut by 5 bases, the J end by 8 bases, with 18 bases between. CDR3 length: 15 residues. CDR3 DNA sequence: TGTGCCAGCAGCCGCGCAGGCACTTTGGGGGAAAAACTGTTTTTT. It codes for CASSRAGTLGEKLFF.

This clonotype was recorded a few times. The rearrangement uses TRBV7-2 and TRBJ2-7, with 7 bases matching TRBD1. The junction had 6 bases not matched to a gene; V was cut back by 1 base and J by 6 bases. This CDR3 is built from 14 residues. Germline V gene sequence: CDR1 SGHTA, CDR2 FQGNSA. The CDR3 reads CASSLGGGAGEQYF. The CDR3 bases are TGTGCCAGCAGCTTAGGAGGGGGCGCGGGCGAGCAGTACTTC.

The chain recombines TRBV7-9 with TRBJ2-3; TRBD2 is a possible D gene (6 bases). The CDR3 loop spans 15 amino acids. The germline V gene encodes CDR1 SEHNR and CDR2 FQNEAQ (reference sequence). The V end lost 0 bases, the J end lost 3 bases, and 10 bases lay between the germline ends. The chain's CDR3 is CASSLASGPTDTQYF. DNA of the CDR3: TGTGCCAGCAGCTTAGCTAGCGGCCCGACAGATACGCAGTATTTT.